The clone carrying this TCR beta chain was seen only a few times. What it recognizes is unknown. This sample was included in a study of blood T cells in healthy people across ages. The CDR3 length is 20 residues. Germline CDR1 MNHEY, CDR2 SVGEGT. V dropped 4 bases and J dropped 2; count of bases not matched to a gene: 19. The study, taken as a whole, reports: Naive CD4+ cells and diversity were both higher in long-lived donors than in aged donors.

A second about 6 to 12 cycle PCR used barcoded and J-beta primers. TCRdb passed the 5' RACE reads through MiXCR, listing each CDR3 protein once. The sample shows some 1 million distinct CDR3 sequences, 35% to 55% of them seen only once. Material for sequencing was blood. The rearrangement uses TRBV6-2 or TRBV6-3 and TRBJ2-3; 9 nucleotides line up with TRBD2. The sequence was obtained from a woman in her sixties or seventies in good health. The CDR3 region has the DNA TGTGCCAGCAGTTCTGTAGCGGGAGATCGACCCACTAGCGACACAGATACGCAGTATTTT. Translation: CASSSVAGDRPTSDTDTQYF.